Sequencing of this TCR beta chain was carried out in a study of blood T cell repertoires in COVID-19. The wider study: Spain, Italy and the United States supplied samples that represented acute and convalescent COVID-19.

Profiled with immunoSEQ multiplex PCR; TCRdb holds only in-frame clones, not every one. The sample includes 390,000 or so clones, about nine tenths seen only once; the top ten take around 1.4%. Germline CDR1 reads MGHRA; CDR2 reads YSYEKL. The CDR3 extends over 14 amino acids. Trimming removed 4 bases from V and 4 bases from J, with 13 bases in between. V and J are TRBV4-1 and TRBJ1-1; tentative D call: TRBD1 (6 bases). Sequencing was performed on peripheral blood. The receptor was isolated from a woman between 25 and 40 years old with active or convalescent COVID-19. The CDR3 DNA reads as TGCGCCAGCAGCCGGTCCTCAGGGGTCACTGAAGCTTTCTTT. The encoded protein is CASSRSSGVTEAFF.